The 27 T cell receptor beta chains in this list originate from one sample, sequenced in a study of identifying expanded T cells in peripheral blood. Clones were sequenced by immunoSEQ multiplex PCR, and TCRdb holds only the in-frame ones, with some missing. The table lists 91,000 or so clones, about nine tenths of them singletons. The sample was blood. Every receptor here comes from a person between 18 and 75 years old in good health.

This chain uses TRBV5-1 with TRBJ2-7, with 7 bases that match TRBD1. Losses at the gene ends were 4 bases for V and 0 bases for J; bases not matched to a gene: 4. The CDR3 runs 14 residues. The germline V gene encodes CDR1 SGHRS and CDR2 YFSETQ. The CDR3 loop is CASSTTGSSYEQYF. The CDR3 nucleotides are TGCGCCAGCAGCACGACAGGGAGCTCCTACGAGCAGTACTTC. The full variable domain, its missing parts supplied by reference TRBV5-1 and TRBJ2-7, is KAGVTQTPRYLIKTRGQQVTLSCSPISGHRSVSWYQQTPGQGLQFLFEYFSETQRNKGNFPGRFSGRQFSNSRSEMNVSTLELGDSALYLCASSTTGSSYEQYFGPGTRLTVT.

The genes are TRBV5-6 and TRBJ1-5; D uncertain. From germline, CDR1 is SGHDT and CDR2 YYEEEE. V was trimmed by 3 bases and J by 5 bases, leaving 9 bases between them. The CDR3 has 13 residues. The chain's CDR3 is CASSSYSDQPQHF. CDR3 in DNA: TGTGCCAGCAGCTCTTACAGCGATCAGCCCCAGCATTTT.

The V gene is TRBV2, the J gene TRBJ1-4; D is ambiguous. Trimming cost V 8 bases and J 4 bases, with 5 bases left between them. Germline loops: CDR1 SNHLY, CDR2 FYNNEI. The CDR3 totals 11 residues. The CDR3 DNA reads TGTGCCAGCTTAATTAATGAAAAACTGTTTTTT. Translating gives CASLINEKLFF.

The V gene is TRBV28, the J gene TRBJ1-5; D call uncertain. Looked up from germline, CDR1 is MDHEN and CDR2 is SYDVKM. V gave up 5 bases and J gave up 3 bases, with 14 bases separating them. The CDR3 has 15 residues. Here the CDR3 reads CASSPPPFFNQPQHF. DNA for the CDR3: TGTGCCAGCAGTCCCCCCCCGTTTTTCAATCAGCCCCAGCATTTT.

A note on this clone: Other nucleotide sequences from this sample produce the same CDR3. This rearrangement joins TRBV6-4 to TRBJ2-3; TRBD2 matches at 11 bases. Germline V gene sequence: CDR1 MRHNA, CDR2 SNTAGT. V lost 4 bases and J lost 3; bases outside the gene matches: 0. The CDR3 runs 14 residues. In DNA, the CDR3 is TGTGCCAGCAGTGGGACTAGCGGGACAGATACGCAGTATTTT. This gives the protein CASSGTSGTDTQYF.

V usage is TRBV10-1 and J usage is TRBJ2-3; no firm D call. The CDR3 contains 14 residues. Germline V gives CDR1 WNHNN, CDR2 SYGVQD (reference sequence). Between the trimmed V and J ends, which lost 2 bases and 2 bases, there was a span of 8 bases. CDR3 region: CASSEETDTDTQYF. The CDR3 DNA reads as TGCGCCAGCAGTGAGGAGACTGACACAGATACGCAGTATTTT.

The chain carries TRBV6-1 and TRBJ1-1; 11 bases agree with TRBD1. The CDR3 totals 14 residues. Germline lookup yields CDR1 MNHNS and CDR2 SASEGT. The junction had 5 bases not matched to a gene; V was cut back by 5 bases and J by 6 bases. The CDR3 DNA reads as TGTGCCAGCAGTCCCCTGGGACAGGGGGCTGAAGCTTTCTTT. Translation gives CASSPLGQGAEAFF.

This chain links TRBV4-1 with TRBJ2-1; D is unclear. Deletions cut 5 bases from V and 12 bases from J, with 14 bases between. CDR3 size: 12 residues. Germline CDR1 reads MGHRA; CDR2 reads YSYEKL. The CDR3, as DNA: TGCGCCAGCAGCACCGGTGGCACGGGGCAGTTCTTC. This sequence encodes CASSTGGTGQFF.

The J gene is TRBJ1-1, the V gene TRBV11-3; unclear D gene. This CDR3 comprises 12 residues. Germline CDR1 SGHNT, CDR2 YENEEA. Trimming took 5 bases from V and 5 from J, leaving 9 bases between them. The CDR3 DNA sequence: TGTGCCAGCAGCCTGACGGGGACTGAAGCTTTCTTT. Its translation: CASSLTGTEAFF.

The rearrangement joins TRBV9 to TRBJ2-5; TRBD2 is a possible D gene (5 bases). The J call is doubtful: the DNA matches TRBJ2-7 better. This CDR3 region has 14 residues. CDR1 and CDR2 from the germline V gene are SGDLS and YYNGEE. The CDR3 reads CASSPFGSSYEQYF. In DNA form, the CDR3 reads TGTGCCAGCAGCCCCTTTGGGAGCTCCTACGAGCAGTACTTC.

In this sample, this clone turned up once. The chain couples TRBV5-3 to TRBJ2-7; D is perhaps TRBD1 (6 bases). TRBV5-3 is labeled an ORF, and its function is uncertain. The CDR3 is made up of 11 amino acids. V lost 5 bases and J 6 bases, leaving 9 bases between the germline ends. CDR3 nucleotide sequence: TGTGCCAGAAGAACAGGGAGCGAGCAGTACTTC. As protein: CARRTGSEQYF.

V gene TRBV18 combines with J gene TRBJ2-7; 10 bases align to TRBD1. This CDR3 region has 15 residues. V was clipped by 4 bases and J by 2 bases; unmatched bases: 5. CDR1 and CDR2 from the germline V gene are KGHSH and LQKENI. The CDR3 DNA reads TGTGCCAGCTCACAAGGACAGGGGGGGGCCTACGAGCAGTACTTC. Protein sequence: CASSQGQGGAYEQYF.

The chain links TRBV4-2 to TRBJ2-5; possibly TRBD2 for D (5 bases). The CDR3 totals 14 residues. From germline, CDR1 is LGHNA and CDR2 YNFKEQ. V lost 6 bases and J 1 base, leaving 12 bases between the germline ends. CDR3 residues: CASSPGLFQETQYF. CDR3 DNA: TGTGCCAGCAGTCCTGGACTCTTCCAAGAGACCCAGTACTTC.

V is TRBV16 and J is TRBJ1-5; tentatively, D is TRBD1 (6 bases). The CDR3 loop spans 15 amino acids. V was pared by 4 bases and J by 6 bases, with 16 bases between. The germline CDR1 and CDR2 sequences are KGHSY and FQNENV. The CDR3 spells CASSPSPGVGQPQHF. CDR3 nucleotides: TGTGCCAGCAGCCCCTCACCAGGGGTGGGTCAGCCCCAGCATTTT.

Only one count was recorded for this clone. The genes are TRBV2 and TRBJ2-3, with TRBD2 matching over 13 bases. The CDR3 has 21 amino acids. Germline CDR1 SNHLY, CDR2 FYNNEI. With V trimmed by 6 bases and J by 1 base, 19 bases remained unmatched. In nucleotides, the CDR3 is TGTGCCAGCAGGGGTGGACTAGCGGGAGATCTTTGGGAGGGTCGCACAGATACGCAGTATTTT. Translating gives CASRGGLAGDLWEGRTDTQYF. Full variable domain (rest looked up from reference TRBV2 and TRBJ2-3): EPEVTQTPSHQVTQMGQEVILRCVPISNHLYFYWYRQILGQKVEFLVSFYNNEISEKSEIFDDQFSVERPDGSNFTLKIRSTKLEDSAMYFCASRGGLAGDLWEGRTDTQYFGPGTRLTVL.

The genes are TRBV4-1 and TRBJ1-5, with 7 nucleotides matching TRBD1. This CDR3 has 16 residues. V lost 3 bases to trimming and J lost 4 bases; unmatched junction nucleotides: 9. CDR1 is MGHRA, CDR2 YSYEKL, per germline. DNA for the CDR3: TGCGCCAGCAGCCAGATACCGGGACAGTCAAATCAGCCCCAGCATTTT. Its translation: CASSQIPGQSNQPQHF.

The V and J genes are TRBV6-6 and TRBJ2-7; 8 positions agree with TRBD1. Trimming took 6 bases from V and 7 from J; bases not matched to a gene: 8. Germline V lookup: CDR1 MNHNY, CDR2 SVGAGI (reference sequence). The CDR3 is made up of 13 amino acids. For the CDR3, the DNA is TGTGCCAGCAGCCCTGGACAGGGTTGGGAGCAGTACTTC. This codes for CASSPGQGWEQYF.

The V gene is TRBV6-4, the J gene TRBJ2-7; D is possibly TRBD2 (6 bases). The germline V and J ends were trimmed by 6 bases and 1 base, with 19 bases remaining between them. This CDR3 spans 16 amino acids. CDR1 and CDR2 (germline): MRHNA, SNTAGT. The CDR3 reads CASRLACPRYSYEQYF. CDR3 nucleotides: TGTGCCAGCAGGCTAGCGTGTCCCAGATATTCCTACGAGCAGTACTTC.

V and J are TRBV5-8 and TRBJ2-1; tentatively, D is TRBD2 (7 bases). The CDR3 sequence is 17 residues long. Trimming took off 4 bases at V and 4 bases at J, with 21 bases between the two ends. CDR1 and CDR2 from the germline V gene are SGHTS and YDEGEE. The CDR3 nucleotides are TGTGCCAGCAGCCCGACATCCCCGGGGGGCGCTTACAATGAGCAGTTCTTC. Translation: CASSPTSPGGAYNEQFF.

This rearrangement joins TRBV7-2 to TRBJ2-4; TRBD1 might be the D (5 bases). This CDR3 spans 14 amino acids. Trimming stripped 5 bases from V and 7 bases from J, with 15 bases between. Germline lookup yields CDR1 SGHTA and CDR2 FQGNSA. The CDR3 protein is CASSLGLEANIQYF. CDR3 in DNA: TGTGCCAGCAGCCTGGGGCTAGAAGCGAACATTCAGTACTTC.

This clone was observed a single time. The J gene is TRBJ1-1, the V gene TRBV30; D uncertain. The CDR3 contains 13 residues. Germline lookup yields CDR1 GTSNPN and CDR2 SVGIG (reference sequence). The germline V and J ends were trimmed by 4 bases and 0 bases, with 9 bases remaining between them. DNA for the CDR3: TGTGCCTGGACCTACGGGGTGAACACTGAAGCTTTCTTT. Protein: CAWTYGVNTEAFF.

The genes are TRBV30 and TRBJ1-6, with a tentative D call TRBD1 (6 bases). The CDR3 runs 13 residues. CDR1 is GTSNPN, CDR2 SVGIG, per germline (reference sequence). The V gene lost 1 base and the J gene lost 10 bases, with 11 bases spanning the gap. CDR3 residues: CAWSETGKSPLHF. The CDR3 DNA reads TGTGCCTGGAGTGAAACAGGGAAATCACCCCTCCACTTT. The full variable domain, its missing parts supplied by reference TRBV30 and TRBJ1-6, is SQTIHQWPATLVQPVGSPLSLECTVEGTSNPNLYWYRQAAGRGLQLLFYSVGIGQISSEVPQNLSASRPQDRQFILSSKKLLLSDSGFYLCAWSETGKSPLHFGNGTRLTVT.

V usage is TRBV19 and J usage is TRBJ1-2; 10 bases align to TRBD1. Germline loops: CDR1 LNHDA, CDR2 SQIVND (reference sequence). There are 14 residues in the CDR3. Trimming took 5 bases from V and 6 from J; bases not matched to a gene: 6. The CDR3 protein is CASSHRTGGNGYTF. The CDR3 bases are TGTGCCAGTAGTCACCGGACAGGGGGTAATGGCTACACCTTC. The full variable domain, with the rest looked up from reference TRBV19 and TRBJ1-2, is DGGITQSPKYLFRKEGQNVTLSCEQNLNHDAMYWYRQDPGQGLRLIYYSQIVNDFQKGDIAEGYSVSREKKESFPLTVTSAQKNPTAFYLCASSHRTGGNGYTFGSGTRLTVV.

This rearrangement joins TRBV27 to TRBJ2-2; D remains ambiguous. The CDR3 has 14 residues. V was clipped by 3 bases and J by 1 base, with 6 bases between them. Germline V gene lookup returns CDR1 MNHEY and CDR2 SMNVEV (reference sequence). In nucleotides, the CDR3 is TGTGCCAGCAGTTTGCAGCTGAACACCGGGGAGCTGTTTTTT. It encodes CASSLQLNTGELFF.

The chain links TRBV19 to TRBJ1-5; 7 bases map to TRBD1. CDR1 and CDR2 (germline): LNHDA, SQIVND (reference sequence). This CDR3 is built from 15 residues. The J segment lost 6 bases and the V segment lost 2 bases, leaving 7 bases of the junction unmatched. CDR3 protein: CASSIRGGAVQPQHF. The CDR3 DNA follows: TGTGCCAGTAGTATAAGAGGGGGCGCGGTTCAGCCCCAGCATTTT.

The chain has TRBV6-4 and TRBJ2-3; 8 nucleotides agree with TRBD2. CDR3 length: 15 amino acids. With V trimmed by 3 bases and J by 5 bases, 7 bases remained unmatched. Looked up from germline, CDR1 is MRHNA and CDR2 is SNTAGT. The CDR3 spells CASSESAGERDTQYF. In DNA, the CDR3 is TGTGCCAGCAGTGAATCAGCGGGAGAAAGAGATACGCAGTATTTT.

This chain uses TRBV30 with TRBJ2-2, with a possible D match to TRBD1 (5 bases). CDR1 is GTSNPN and CDR2 is SVGIG in the germline V gene (reference sequence). Trimming took 0 bases from V and 3 from J, leaving 11 bases between them. The CDR3 length is 15 residues. The CDR3 sequence is CAWSVAGLDTGELFF. The DNA for the CDR3 is TGTGCCTGGAGTGTTGCAGGGCTGGACACCGGGGAGCTGTTTTTT.